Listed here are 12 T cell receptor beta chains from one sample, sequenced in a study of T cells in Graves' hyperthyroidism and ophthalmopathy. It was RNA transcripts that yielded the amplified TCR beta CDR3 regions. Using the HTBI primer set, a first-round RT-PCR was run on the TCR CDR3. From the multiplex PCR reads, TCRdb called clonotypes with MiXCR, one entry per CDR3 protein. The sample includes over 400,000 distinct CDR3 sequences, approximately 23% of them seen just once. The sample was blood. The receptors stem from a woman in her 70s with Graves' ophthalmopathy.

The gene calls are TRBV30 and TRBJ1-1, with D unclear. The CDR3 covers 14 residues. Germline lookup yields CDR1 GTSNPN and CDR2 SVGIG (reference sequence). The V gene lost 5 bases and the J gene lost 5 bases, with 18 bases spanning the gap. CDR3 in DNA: TGTGCCTGGGCTCGGGCTCTCCTTAGAACTGAAGCTTTCTTT. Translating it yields CAWARALLRTEAFF.

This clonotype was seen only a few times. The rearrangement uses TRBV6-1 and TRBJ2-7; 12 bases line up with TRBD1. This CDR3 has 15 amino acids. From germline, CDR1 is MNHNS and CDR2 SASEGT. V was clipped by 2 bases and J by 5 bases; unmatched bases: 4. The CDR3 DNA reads TGTGCCAGCAGTGAACCGGGACAGGGGGCCCACGAGCAGTACTTC. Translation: CASSEPGQGAHEQYF.

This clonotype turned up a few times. CDR3 nucleotides: TGTGCCAGCAGTGATCTTGGCATTCGCAATCAGCCCCAGCATTTT. Encoded protein: CASSDLGIRNQPQHF. The chain has TRBV6-1 and TRBJ1-5; unclear D gene. CDR3 length: 15 residues. The germline CDR1 and CDR2 sequences are MNHNS and SASEGT. Trimming left V 3 bases short and J 2 bases short, with 11 bases between.

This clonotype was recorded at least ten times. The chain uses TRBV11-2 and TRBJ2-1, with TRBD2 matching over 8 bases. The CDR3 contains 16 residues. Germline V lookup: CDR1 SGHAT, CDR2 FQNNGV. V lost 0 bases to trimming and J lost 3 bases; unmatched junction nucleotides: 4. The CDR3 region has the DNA TGTGCCAGCAGCTTAGAATACAGCGGGAGCTACAATGAGCAGTTCTTC. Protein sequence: CASSLEYSGSYNEQFF.

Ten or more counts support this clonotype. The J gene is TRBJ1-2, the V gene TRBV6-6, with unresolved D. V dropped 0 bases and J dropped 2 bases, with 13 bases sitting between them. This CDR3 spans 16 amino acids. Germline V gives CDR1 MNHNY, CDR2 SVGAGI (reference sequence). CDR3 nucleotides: TGTGCCAGCAGTTACTCGCTAACAGACCAGAACTATGGCTACACCTTC. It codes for CASSYSLTDQNYGYTF.

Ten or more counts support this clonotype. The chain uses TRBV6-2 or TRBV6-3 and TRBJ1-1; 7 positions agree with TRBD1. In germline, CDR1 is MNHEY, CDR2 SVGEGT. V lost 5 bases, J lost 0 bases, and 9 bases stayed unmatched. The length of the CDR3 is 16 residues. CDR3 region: CASSTDRLGLNTEAFF. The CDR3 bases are TGTGCCAGCAGTACGGACAGGCTAGGTCTGAACACTGAAGCTTTCTTT.

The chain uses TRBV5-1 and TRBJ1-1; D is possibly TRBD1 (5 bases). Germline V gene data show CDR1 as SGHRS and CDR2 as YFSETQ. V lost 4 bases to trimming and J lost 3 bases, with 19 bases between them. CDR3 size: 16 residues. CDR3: CASSKRGPLGDTEAFF. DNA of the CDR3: TGCGCCAGCAGCAAGAGGGGACCCCTGGGTGACACTGAAGCTTTCTTT.

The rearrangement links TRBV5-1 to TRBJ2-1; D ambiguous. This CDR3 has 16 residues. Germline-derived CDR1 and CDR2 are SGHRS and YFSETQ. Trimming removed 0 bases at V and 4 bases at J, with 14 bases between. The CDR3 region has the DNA TGCGCCAGCAGCTTGGAGGCCAGCAGCCTTTACAATGAGCAGTTCTTC. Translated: CASSLEASSLYNEQFF.

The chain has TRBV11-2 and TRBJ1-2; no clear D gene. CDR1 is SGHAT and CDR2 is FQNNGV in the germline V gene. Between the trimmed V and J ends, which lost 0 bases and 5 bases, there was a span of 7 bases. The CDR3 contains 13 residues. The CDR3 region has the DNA TGTGCCAGCAGCTTAGATCGTCGGTATGGCTACACCTTC. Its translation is CASSLDRRYGYTF.

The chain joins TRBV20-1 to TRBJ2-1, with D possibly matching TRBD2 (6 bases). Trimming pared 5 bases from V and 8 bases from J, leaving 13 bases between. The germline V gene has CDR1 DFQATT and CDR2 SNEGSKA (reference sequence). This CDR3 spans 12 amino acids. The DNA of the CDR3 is TGCAGTGCTCCGGGAGTTCTTGATGAGCAGTTCTTC. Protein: CSAPGVLDEQFF.

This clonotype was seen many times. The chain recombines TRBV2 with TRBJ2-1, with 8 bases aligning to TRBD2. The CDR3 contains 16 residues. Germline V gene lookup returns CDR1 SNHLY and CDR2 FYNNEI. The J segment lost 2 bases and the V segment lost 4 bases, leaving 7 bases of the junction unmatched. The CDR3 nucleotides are TGTGCCAGCAGTGCGAGGGCGGGAGGCACCTACAATGAGCAGTTCTTC. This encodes CASSARAGGTYNEQFF. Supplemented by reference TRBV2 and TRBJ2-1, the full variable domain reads EPEVTQTPSHQVTQMGQEVILRCVPISNHLYFYWYRQILGQKVEFLVSFYNNEISEKSEIFDDQFSVERPDGSNFTLKIRSTKLEDSAMYFCASSARAGGTYNEQFFGPGTRLTVL.

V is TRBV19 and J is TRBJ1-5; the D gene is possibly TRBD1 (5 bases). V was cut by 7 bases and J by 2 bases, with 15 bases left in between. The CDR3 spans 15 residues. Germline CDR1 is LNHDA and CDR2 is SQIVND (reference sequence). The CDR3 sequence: CASTPERGGNQPQHF. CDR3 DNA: TGTGCCAGTACCCCGGAAAGGGGTGGCAATCAGCCCCAGCATTTT.